The T cell receptor beta chain described here comes from a study of blood T cell repertoires in COVID-19. Libraries were prepared by immunoSEQ multiplex PCR; TCRdb keeps only in-frame clonotypes and omits some of them. The sample includes about 180,000 clones, approximately 88% seen only once; the top ten take approximately 4%. Material for sequencing was peripheral blood. The receptor was derived from a woman aged 25-40 years with acute or convalescent COVID-19.

CDR3 amino acids: CASSTTLAEAFF. The DNA for the CDR3 is TGTGCCAGTAGTACCACCTTAGCTGAAGCTTTCTTT. The gene calls are TRBV19 and TRBJ1-1; D gene uncertain. CDR3 length: 12 residues. V was cut by 4 bases and J by 6 bases, with 9 bases left in between. Germline V lookup: CDR1 LNHDA, CDR2 SQIVND (reference sequence).